The T cell receptor (beta chain) described here comes from a study (dated by TCRdb to between 2014 and 2016). Regarding the research as a whole: The study examined whether tumor-infiltrating Tregs in breast cancer are drawn from blood Tregs or arise in situ by conversion from other CD4+ T cell subsets.

CD4+CD45RO+CD25- cells were isolated as memory CD4+ T cells. Tregs, naive and memory CD4+ T cells from tumor, blood and ipsilateral draining lymph nodes of a handful of breast cancer patients underwent full-length TCR alpha and beta sequencing. Tumor tissue, along with lymph nodes from ipsilateral axillary dissection, was perfused with PBS, minced, and then digested using collagenase I and hyaluronidase. A purity exceeding 90% was confirmed by FACS for the sorted cell populations. The germline V gene yields MDHEN for CDR1 and SYDVKM for CDR2. The CDR3 goes from the cysteine to the phenylalanine over 15 residues. The CDR3 DNA has 45 bases and is translated from base 1. Here V drops 6 bases and J drops 3 bases, and the junction holds 7 bases not matched to any gene. Here is what the overall study found, with its caveats: Tumor memory CD4+ T cell TCR gene usage clustered with blood and lymph node memory CD4+ cells and lymph node naive CD4+ cells. Rather than covering whole repertoires, validation in the larger cohort was restricted to a single TCR beta V-J rearrangement. The greatest overlap of tumor-infiltrating Treg TCR alpha and beta sequences was observed with tumor naive CD4+ T cells, followed by blood naive CD4+ T cells.

Full-length TCR variable regions were amplified by 5' RACE PCR with constant-region reverse primers, and semi-nested PCR with Nested Universal Primer A was subsequently performed. Using the ReliaPrep RNA Cell Miniprep System, total RNA was extracted, and the SMARTer RACE 5'/3' Kit was then used to reverse transcribe the RNA into 5'RACE-ready cDNA. Multiplex adaptors were used to barcode the full-length TCR alpha and beta libraries, which were then sequenced on an Illumina MiSeq. Per the source publication's procedure: Sequencing data were pooled across the five patients for each of nine subset-tissue groups and compared by unsupervised clustering of TCR gene usage. The Morisita-Horn index, with shared sequences weighted by their contribution to each repertoire, was used to calculate repertoire similarity. Starting from the raw public reads, TCRdb applied fastp trimming at Q25, assembled clones with MiXCR and retained in-frame beta chains. Entries that share a CDR3 protein sequence are merged under the most common genes and DNA. What appears here as the V and J calls and clone size reflects TCRdb's work, not the paper's. The sample table lists roughly 42,000 distinct CDR3 sequences, 30% of them with a count of one. In total, the top ten clones hold less than 5% of the sample.

The sample holds a few counts of this clonotype. Its antigen remains unidentified. Base quality data are lacking; no much larger clone is found one base away. The V and J genes are TRBV28 and TRBJ2-7, with 11 junctional bases fitting TRBD1. The origin of this receptor is a female donor with breast cancer. The specimen sequenced was tumor-infiltrating memory CD4+ T cells sorted from the breast tumor. The meaning of the sample's cell subset or site label: memory CD4+ T cells, CD4+CD45RO+CD25-. The sequenced DNA is TGTGCCAGCAGCTCCCGGACAGGGGGCGTCTACGAGCAGTACTTC. It translates to CASSSRTGGVYEQYF.